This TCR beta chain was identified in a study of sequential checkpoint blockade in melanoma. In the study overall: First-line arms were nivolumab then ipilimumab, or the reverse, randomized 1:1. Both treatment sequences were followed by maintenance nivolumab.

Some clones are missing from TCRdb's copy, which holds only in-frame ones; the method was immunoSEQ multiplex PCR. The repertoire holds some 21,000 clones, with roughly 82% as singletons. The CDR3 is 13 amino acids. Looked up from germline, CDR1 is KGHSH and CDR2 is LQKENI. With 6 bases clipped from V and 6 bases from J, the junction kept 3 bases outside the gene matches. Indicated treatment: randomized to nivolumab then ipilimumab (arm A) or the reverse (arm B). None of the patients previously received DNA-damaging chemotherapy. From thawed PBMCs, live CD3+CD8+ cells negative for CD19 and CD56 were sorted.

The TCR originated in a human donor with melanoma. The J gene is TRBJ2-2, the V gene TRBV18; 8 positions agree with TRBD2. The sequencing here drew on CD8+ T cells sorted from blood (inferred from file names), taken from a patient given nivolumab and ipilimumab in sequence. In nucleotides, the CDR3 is TGTGCCAGCTCGAGTAGCGGGGCCGGGGAGCTGTTTTTT. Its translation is CASSSSGAGELFF.